This is a list of T cell receptor beta chains from one sample in a study of T cell repertoires in cytomegalovirus infection. TCRdb analysed the reads with MiXCR anew, one entry per CDR3 protein. The sample holds some 240,000 distinct CDR3 sequences; more than 15% are singletons and the top ten take around 43%. The sequenced material came from CD8+ T cells from PBMCs. These receptors originate from a human donor in good health (CMV status not recorded). Some clones in this sample may be carry-over from other donors' samples. CDR3s include the opening cysteine and the closing phenylalanine or tryptophan. D genes are given only for firm matches. The listing skips clone size in some rows; elsewhere it reads once, few, many or a size class.

few	.	TRBV29-1	TRBJ2-3	CSVDKSDTQYF	TGCAGCGTTGATAAATCAGATACGCAGTATTTT
many	.	TRBV29-1	TRBJ2-1	CSVESPDRSSYNEQFF	TGCAGCGTTGAATCTCCCGACAGGAGCTCCTACAATGAGCAGTTCTTC
few	.	TRBV7-9	TRBJ2-5	CASSFSGPLETQYF	TGTGCCAGCAGTTTCTCGGGCCCCCTGGAGACCCAGTACTTC
many	TRBD1	TRBV7-3	TRBJ1-1	CASSPGQGQNTEAFF	TGTGCCAGCAGCCCCGGACAGGGGCAGAACACTGAAGCTTTCTTT
few	.	TRBV20-1	TRBJ2-7	CSATGTRSYEQYF	TGCAGTGCAACCGGGACCCGCTCCTACGAGCAGTACTTC
.	.	TRBV6-2/TRBV6-3	TRBJ2-1	CASRKGASSYNEQFF	TGTGCCAGCAGAAAAGGGGCCTCCTCCTACAATGAGCAGTTCTTC
many	TRBD1	TRBV19	TRBJ1-2	CASSVPGQGASGYTF	TGTGCCAGTAGTGTACCGGGACAGGGGGCGAGTGGCTACACCTTC
many	.	TRBV28	TRBJ1-5	CASSFTVGSPNQPQHF	TGTGCCAGCAGTTTTACCGTGGGGAGTCCCAATCAGCCCCAGCATTTT
.	TRBD1	TRBV28	TRBJ2-5	CASSKKILTRGPFETQYF	TGTGCCAGCTCCAAAAAGATTTTAACCAGGGGGCCGTTTGAGACCCAGTACTTC
.	.	TRBV7-9	TRBJ1-2	CASSLWKGSEGYTF	TGTGCCAGCAGCTTATGGAAGGGGAGTGAAGGCTACACCTTC
.	TRBD1	TRBV6-8	TRBJ1-2	CASTEGQTGEEYYGYTF	TGTGCCAGCACCGAGGGGCAGACAGGGGAGGAATACTATGGCTACACCTTC
many	.	TRBV7-4	TRBJ2-1	CASSLDSSYNEQFF	TGTGCCAGCAGCCTGGACAGCTCCTACAATGAGCAGTTCTTC
many	TRBD1	TRBV6-5	TRBJ2-3	CASSYRQGSTDTQYF	TGTGCCAGCAGTTATCGACAGGGGAGCACAGATACGCAGTATTTT
.	TRBD1	TRBV28	TRBJ2-7	CASSLPSGTAYEQYF	TGTGCCAGCAGTCTCCCGTCCGGGACAGCCTACGAGCAGTACTTC
many	.	TRBV28	TRBJ2-7	CASSLGQGRYEQYF	TGTGCCAGCAGTTTAGGCCAGGGGAGATACGAGCAGTACTTC
many	.	TRBV28	TRBJ2-5	CASSLSGSETQYF	TGTGCCAGCAGTTTATCGGGATCTGAGACCCAGTACTTC
many	TRBD2	TRBV7-9	TRBJ2-5	CASSPTSGDQETQYF	TGTGCCAGCAGCCCGACTAGCGGGGATCAAGAGACCCAGTACTTC
many	.	TRBV12-3/TRBV12-4	TRBJ2-7	CASTQRGSQPYF	TGTGCCAGCACCCAAAGGGGCAGCCAACCGTACTTC
few	.	TRBV15	TRBJ1-1	CATSRVVRPFLSTEAFF	TGTGCCACCAGCAGAGTCGTCAGGCCCTTCCTGAGCACTGAAGCTTTCTTT
.	TRBD1	TRBV12-3/TRBV12-4	TRBJ1-1	CASSFRTGGKMDTEAFF	TGTGCCAGCAGTTTCCGGACAGGGGGTAAGATGGACACTGAAGCTTTCTTT
.	TRBD2	TRBV20-1	TRBJ2-3	CSARGVGLAGGIPTDTQYF	TGCAGTGCTAGGGGCGTTGGACTAGCGGGGGGCATACCCACAGATACGCAGTATTTT
many	.	TRBV11-3	TRBJ2-1	CASSLARGLEQFF	TGTGCCAGCAGCTTAGCTCGGGGGCTTGAGCAGTTCTTC
.	.	TRBV5-8	TRBJ1-2	CASSLPWALGAYGYTF	TGTGCCAGCAGCTTGCCCTGGGCATTGGGGGCTTATGGCTACACCTTC
many	TRBD1	TRBV6-2/TRBV6-3	TRBJ2-7	CASSYSEQGAGYEQYF	TGTGCCAGCAGTTACTCGGAACAGGGGGCCGGATACGAGCAGTACTTC
few	.	TRBV14	TRBJ2-5	CASSQGRKGNQYF	TGTGCCAGCAGCCAAGGGAGAAAGGGCAACCAGTACTTC
many	TRBD1	TRBV6-5	TRBJ2-7	CASSGQDSYEQYF	TGTGCCAGCAGTGGACAGGATTCCTACGAGCAGTACTTC
many	.	TRBV6-2/TRBV6-3	TRBJ2-1	CASGDPNYNEQFF	TGTGCCAGTGGGGATCCGAACTACAATGAGCAGTTCTTC
few	.	TRBV4-2	TRBJ2-2	CASSQTTNTGELFF	TGTGCCAGCAGCCAAACCACGAACACCGGGGAGCTGTTTTTT
many	TRBD2	TRBV7-6	TRBJ2-1	CASSLAGLASPNEQFF	TGTGCCAGCAGCTTAGCGGGACTAGCGTCCCCGAATGAGCAGTTCTTC
.	TRBD1	TRBV6-6	TRBJ1-1	CASSFGQGGNTEAFF	TGTGCCAGCAGTTTCGGACAGGGCGGGAACACTGAAGCTTTCTTT
few	TRBD1	TRBV29-1	TRBJ1-2	CSVRQGGGYTF	TGCAGCGTGCGACAGGGGGGCGGCTACACCTTC
few	TRBD2	TRBV7-9	TRBJ2-3	CASSSGTSGPEGTQYF	TGTGCCAGCAGCTCTGGGACTAGCGGCCCGGAGGGTACGCAGTATTTT
many	.	TRBV28	TRBJ1-5	CASSLPGQNQPQHF	TGTGCCAGCAGTTTACCTGGACAGAATCAGCCCCAGCATTTT
few	.	TRBV7-9	TRBJ2-3	CASSLIPVIFTDTQYF	TGTGCCAGCAGCTTAATACCGGTGATCTTCACAGATACGCAGTATTTT
many	.	TRBV15	TRBJ2-1	CATSREGFNEQFF	TGTGCCACCAGCAGAGAAGGCTTCAATGAGCAGTTCTTC
.	.	TRBV14	TRBJ2-1	CASSQVLGGPSYNEQFF	TGTGCCAGCAGCCAAGTTTTGGGGGGCCCCTCCTACAATGAGCAGTTCTTC
many	.	TRBV10-3	TRBJ2-2	CAISDPDGELFF	TGTGCCATCAGTGACCCCGACGGGGAGCTGTTTTTT